Below are 19 T cell receptor beta chains sequenced from a single sample in a study of blood T cell repertoires in COVID-19. Assay used: immunoSEQ multiplex PCR; TCRdb lists only in-frame clones, some missing. The sample has 80,000 to 100,000 clones; 65% to 90% are singletons. Sample: peripheral blood. These receptors originate from a man between 65 and 85 years old with active or convalescent COVID-19.

J is TRBJ1-2 and V is TRBV4-1; D remains unclear. Germline V gene data show CDR1 as MGHRA and CDR2 as YSYEKL. Trimming cost V 0 bases and J 13 bases, with 9 bases left between them. This CDR3 spans 11 amino acids. CDR3 region: CASSQDAGFTF. The CDR3 DNA reads TGCGCCAGCAGCCAAGATGCGGGGTTCACCTTC.

This rearrangement joins TRBV6-6 to TRBJ1-1; 8 positions match TRBD1. Looked up from germline, CDR1 is MNHNY and CDR2 is SVGAGI (reference sequence). This CDR3 comprises 14 residues. The trim removed 5 bases at V and 1 base at J, leaving 3 bases unmatched. The CDR3 here is CASSPGQANTEAFF. As DNA, the CDR3 is TGTGCCAGCAGTCCGGGACAGGCGAACACTGAAGCTTTCTTT.

The chain combines TRBV6-2 or TRBV6-3 with TRBJ1-5, with 12 bases that match TRBD1. The CDR3 loop spans 15 amino acids. V shed 5 bases and J 7 bases; nucleotides not matched to a gene: 6. The germline V gene encodes CDR1 MNHEY and CDR2 SVGEGT. The CDR3 coding sequence is TGTGCCAGCAGTCCCGGGACAGGGGGCTCCCAGCCCCAGCATTTT. As protein: CASSPGTGGSQPQHF.

The chain joins TRBV2 to TRBJ1-1, with 11 bases matching TRBD1. The CDR3 spans 16 residues. Germline values: CDR1 SNHLY, CDR2 FYNNEI. Trimming removed 8 bases from V and 3 bases from J; junction bases left unmatched: 11. The CDR3 loop is CASWTGGVVGDTEAFF. Here the CDR3 DNA reads TGTGCCAGCTGGACAGGGGGCGTAGTCGGAGACACTGAAGCTTTCTTT.

This chain uses TRBV18 with TRBJ1-5; the D is unclear. Germline loops: CDR1 KGHSH, CDR2 LQKENI. The CDR3 is made up of 13 amino acids. Between the trimmed V and J ends, which lost 6 bases and 6 bases, there was a span of 12 bases. The CDR3 sequence is CASSPTSAQPQHF. In DNA, the CDR3 is TGTGCCAGCTCCCCAACCAGTGCTCAGCCCCAGCATTTT.

V usage is TRBV3-1 (or the pseudogene TRBV3-2) and J usage is TRBJ2-1; 12 bases fit TRBD2. The J segment lost 6 bases and the V segment lost 2 bases, leaving 2 bases of the junction unmatched. The CDR3 totals 15 residues. Looked up from germline, CDR1 is LGHDT and CDR2 is YNNKEL (reference sequence). The CDR3 sequence: CASSQLAGGINEQFF. The CDR3 DNA sequence: TGTGCCAGCAGCCAACTAGCGGGGGGGATCAATGAGCAGTTCTTC.

The chain uses TRBV11-3 and TRBJ2-7; D call uncertain. CDR3 length: 13 amino acids. Germline V lookup: CDR1 SGHNT, CDR2 YENEEA. V was cut by 5 bases and J by 0 bases, with 8 bases left in between. CDR3 amino acids: CASSTFSSYEQYF. DNA for the CDR3: TGTGCCAGCAGCACCTTTAGCTCCTACGAGCAGTACTTC.

The rearrangement uses TRBV6-5 and TRBJ1-3; D might be TRBD1 (5 bases). The CDR3 has 15 amino acids. Trimming cost V 0 bases and J 4 bases, with 10 bases left between them. Per germline, CDR1 MNHEY and CDR2 SVGAGI. This CDR3 reads CASSYSSGAGNTIYF. Written as DNA, the CDR3 is TGTGCCAGCAGTTACTCGAGTGGGGCCGGAAACACCATATATTTT.

The V and J genes are TRBV11-2 and TRBJ2-5, with D tentatively TRBD1 (6 bases). Between the trimmed V and J ends, which lost 4 bases and 1 base, there was a span of 7 bases. Germline lookup yields CDR1 SGHAT and CDR2 FQNNGV. The CDR3 sequence is 13 residues long. This chain's CDR3 is CASSSGVQETQYF. DNA of the CDR3: TGTGCCAGCAGCTCAGGGGTCCAAGAGACCCAGTACTTC.

This clone occurred a few times. The chain couples TRBV18 to TRBJ1-1, with D maybe TRBD1 (6 bases). The CDR3 contains 12 residues. Trimming removed 4 bases from V and 7 bases from J, with 10 bases in between. CDR1 is KGHSH and CDR2 is LQKENI in the germline V gene. The CDR3: CASSHRVSEAFF. CDR3 nucleotide sequence: TGTGCCAGCTCACACAGGGTGAGTGAAGCTTTCTTT.

The chain employs TRBV12-3 or TRBV12-4 and TRBJ2-5; no clear D. This CDR3 has 12 residues. V lost 6 bases and J lost 4, with 9 bases in between. The CDR3, as DNA: TGTGCCAGCAGACAACATCTAGAGACCCAGTACTTC. This encodes CASRQHLETQYF.

The chain uses TRBV14 and TRBJ2-7; TRBD2 agrees at 13 bases. With V trimmed by 3 bases and J by 3 bases, 2 bases remained unmatched. The CDR3 covers 15 residues. CDR1 and CDR2 (germline): SGHDN, FVKESK. The CDR3 region is CASSHRTSGGYEQYF. DNA of the CDR3: TGTGCCAGCAGCCATCGGACTAGCGGGGGCTACGAGCAGTACTTC.

The V call is TRBV24-1, the J call TRBJ2-5, with D unresolved. V dropped 2 bases and J dropped 5 bases, with 5 bases sitting between them. The CDR3 has 12 residues. In germline, CDR1 is KGHDR, CDR2 SFDVKD. The CDR3 bases are TGTGCCACCAGTGATTCTAAGGAGACCCAGTACTTC. Residues: CATSDSKETQYF.

The chain has TRBV2 and TRBJ1-6, with TRBD1 identical over 9 bases. Germline trimming cut 5 bases from V and 10 bases from J; bases unmatched to any gene: 12. The CDR3 loop spans 16 amino acids. Germline CDR1 is SNHLY and CDR2 is FYNNEI. CDR3 region: CASSPIRTGEGSPLHF. The CDR3 region has the DNA TGTGCCAGCAGTCCGATTAGGACAGGGGAAGGATCACCCCTCCACTTT.

The chain uses TRBV6-2 or TRBV6-3 and TRBJ2-3; TRBD2 agrees at 10 bases. The trim removed 6 bases at V and 10 bases at J, leaving 4 bases unmatched. The CDR3 spans 12 residues. Germline V gene lookup returns CDR1 MNHEY and CDR2 SVGEGT. The CDR3 region has the DNA TGTGCCAGCAGCCCCGGGACTAGCGCGCAGTATTTT. Residues: CASSPGTSAQYF.

The chain recombines TRBV5-6 with TRBJ1-5, with D tentatively TRBD1 (5 bases). This CDR3 region has 19 residues. Germline CDR1 reads SGHDT; CDR2 reads YYEEEE. V was pared by 1 base and J by 6 bases, with 26 bases between. CDR3 DNA sequence: TGTGCCAGCAGCTTGTATCGGTCGGCGGTCACCCACGGGGGTCAGCCCCAGCATTTT. This translates into CASSLYRSAVTHGGQPQHF.

V and J are TRBV6-6 and TRBJ1-2; weak D call: TRBD1 (6 bases). The CDR3 spans 15 residues. The V and J ends lost 7 bases and 3 bases respectively, with 18 bases between them. Looked up from germline, CDR1 is MNHNY and CDR2 is SVGAGI (reference sequence). The CDR3 loop is CASKGEGGMHYGYTF. CDR3 sequence (DNA): TGTGCCAGCAAAGGGGAGGGGGGAATGCACTATGGCTACACCTTC.

The rearrangement links TRBV2 to TRBJ1-6; no clear D gene. The germline gives CDR1 SNHLY, CDR2 FYNNEI. This CDR3 comprises 16 residues. The ends were cut back, 3 bases at V and 7 bases at J, with 16 bases in the middle. The CDR3, as DNA: TGTGCCAGCAGTGAGAACTCGGCGGGGAACAATTCACCCCTCCACTTT. It is translated as CASSENSAGNNSPLHF.

This sequence joins TRBV6-6 and TRBJ2-7; 7 bases are a match to TRBD1. The CDR3 consists of 13 residues. CDR1 is MNHNY, CDR2 SVGAGI, per germline (reference sequence). The J segment lost 3 bases and the V segment lost 6 bases, leaving 5 bases of the junction unmatched. This CDR3 is CASSPRDSYEQYF. The CDR3 DNA follows: TGTGCCAGCAGCCCCCGGGACAGCTACGAGCAGTACTTC.